The present T cell receptor beta chain was sequenced within a study of blood T cells in healthy people across ages. This CDR3 region has 12 residues. The V gene lost 7 bases and the J gene lost 4 bases, with 11 bases spanning the gap. Per the germline V gene, CDR1 is DFQATT and CDR2 is SNEGSKA (reference sequence). A few counts support this clonotype. Then a second PCR, running roughly 7 to 11 cycles, was carried out with a sample-barcoded 5' primer and a J-beta primer mix. Each CDR3 protein is one row after TCRdb ran MiXCR on the 5' RACE reads. Of around 1.5 million distinct CDR3 sequences listed, roughly 60% are singletons.

The V call is TRBV20-1, the J call TRBJ1-5; TRBD1 might be the D (6 bases). This receptor was identified in a man between 18 and 29 years old in good health. Sequences were obtained from blood. The CDR3 spells CSVPQGNQPQHF. CDR3 coding DNA: TGCAGTGTTCCGCAGGGGAATCAGCCCCAGCATTTT.